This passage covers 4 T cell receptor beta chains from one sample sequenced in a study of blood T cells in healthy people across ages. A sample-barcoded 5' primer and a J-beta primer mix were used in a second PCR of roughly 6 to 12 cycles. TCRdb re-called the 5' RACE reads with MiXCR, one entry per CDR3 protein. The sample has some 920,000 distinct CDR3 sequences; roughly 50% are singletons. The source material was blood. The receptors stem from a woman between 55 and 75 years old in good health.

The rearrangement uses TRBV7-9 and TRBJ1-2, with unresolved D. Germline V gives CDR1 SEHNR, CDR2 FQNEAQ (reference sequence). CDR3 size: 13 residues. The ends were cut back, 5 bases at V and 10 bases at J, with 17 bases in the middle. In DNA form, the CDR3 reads TGTGCCAGCAGCCCCGAGGGCGTGGGTTCCTACACCTTC. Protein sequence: CASSPEGVGSYTF.

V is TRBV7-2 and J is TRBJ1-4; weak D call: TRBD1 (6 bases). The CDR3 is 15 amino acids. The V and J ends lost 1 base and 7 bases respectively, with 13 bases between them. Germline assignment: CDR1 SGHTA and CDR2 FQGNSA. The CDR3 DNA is TGTGCCAGCAGCTTAGTCGGGGGGGCCGGTGAAAAACTGTTTTTT. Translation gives CASSLVGGAGEKLFF.

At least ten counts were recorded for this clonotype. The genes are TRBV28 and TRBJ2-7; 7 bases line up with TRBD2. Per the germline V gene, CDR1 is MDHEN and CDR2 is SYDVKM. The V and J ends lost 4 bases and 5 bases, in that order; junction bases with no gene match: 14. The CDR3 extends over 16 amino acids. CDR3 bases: TGTGCCAGCAGTTATGCACGAGGCGGGAGAGGCAACGAGCAGTACTTC. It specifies CASSYARGGRGNEQYF.

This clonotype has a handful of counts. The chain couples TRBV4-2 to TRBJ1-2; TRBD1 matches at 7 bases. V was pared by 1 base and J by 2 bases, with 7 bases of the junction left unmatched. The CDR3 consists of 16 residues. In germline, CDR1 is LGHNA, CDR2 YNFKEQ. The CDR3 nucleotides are TGTGCCAGCAGCCAAGCTACGGGACAGCCGAACTATGGCTACACCTTC. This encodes CASSQATGQPNYGYTF.